The present T cell receptor (beta chain) was sequenced within a study of beta chain features in type 1 diabetes. Around 120 mL of blood, on average, came from one heparinised draw per donor. Expressed TCRB transcripts were sequenced, since all the RNA that had been isolated was reverse transcribed. Profiled with immunoSEQ multiplex PCR; TCRdb holds only in-frame clones, not every one. Of about 40,000 clones in the sample, roughly 50% are singletons; the top ten hold more than 0.6%. The CDR3 sequence is 13 residues long. The V end was cut by 7 bases, the J end by 10 bases, with 22 bases between. CDR1 GTSNPN and CDR2 SVGIG come from the germline V gene (reference sequence). This clone was recorded a few times.

Sequencing was carried out using central memory CD4+ T cells from blood. The TCR sequence derives from a woman between 18 and 30 years old in good health. The chain recombines TRBV30 with TRBJ1-1, with D hard to call. The CDR3 DNA reads as TGTGCCTTACAAGAGGACTTGGGGAGTGGAGCTTTCTTT. This sequence encodes CALQEDLGSGAFF.